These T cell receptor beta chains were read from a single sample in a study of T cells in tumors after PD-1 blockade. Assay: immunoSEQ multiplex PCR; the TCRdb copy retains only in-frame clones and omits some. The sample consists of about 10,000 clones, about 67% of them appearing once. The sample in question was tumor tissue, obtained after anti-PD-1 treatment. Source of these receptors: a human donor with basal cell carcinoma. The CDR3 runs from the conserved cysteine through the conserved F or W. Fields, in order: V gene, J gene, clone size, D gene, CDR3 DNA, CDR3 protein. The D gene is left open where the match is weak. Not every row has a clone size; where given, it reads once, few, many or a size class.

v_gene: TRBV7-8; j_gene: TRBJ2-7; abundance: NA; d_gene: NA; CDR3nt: TGTGCCAGCAGCTTAACGGCAGGCCAATCCTACGAGCAGTACTTC; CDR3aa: CASSLTAGQSYEQYF
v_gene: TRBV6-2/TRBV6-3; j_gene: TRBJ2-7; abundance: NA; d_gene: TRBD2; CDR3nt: TGTGCCAGCAGTTACCCTGCTAGCGGGGGAAGCTCCTACGAGCAGTACTTC; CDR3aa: CASSYPASGGSSYEQYF
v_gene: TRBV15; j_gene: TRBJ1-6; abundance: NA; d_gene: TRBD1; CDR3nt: TGTGCCACCAGCAGAGGACAGGGTAATTCACCCCTCCACTTT; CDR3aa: CATSRGQGNSPLHF
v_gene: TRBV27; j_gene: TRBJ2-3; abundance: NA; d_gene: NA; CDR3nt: TGTGCCAGCAGTTCCTGGGGAGCTAGCACAGATACGCAGTATTTT; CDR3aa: CASSSWGASTDTQYF
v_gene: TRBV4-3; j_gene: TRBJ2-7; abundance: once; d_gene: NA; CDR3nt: TGCGCCAGCAGCCAAGGGACACTCTCCTACGAGCAGTACTTC; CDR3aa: CASSQGTLSYEQYF
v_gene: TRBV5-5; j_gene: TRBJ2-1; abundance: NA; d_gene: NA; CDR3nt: TGTGCCAGCAGACTCGACAGTTACAATGAGCAGTTCTTC; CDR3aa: CASRLDSYNEQFF
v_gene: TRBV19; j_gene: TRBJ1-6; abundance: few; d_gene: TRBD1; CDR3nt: TGTGCCAGTACCAATACCCGACAGGGGGAGAGTTCACCCCTCCACTTT; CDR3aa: CASTNTRQGESSPLHF
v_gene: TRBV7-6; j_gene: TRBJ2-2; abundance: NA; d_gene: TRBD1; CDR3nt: TGTGCCAGCAGCTTTACAGGGGGAGACACCGGGGAGCTGTTTTTT; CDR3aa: CASSFTGGDTGELFF
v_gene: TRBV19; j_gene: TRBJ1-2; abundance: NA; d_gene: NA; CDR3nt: TGTGCCAGTAGCCAGGGACGGGGAATCTATGGCTACACCTTC; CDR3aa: CASSQGRGIYGYTF
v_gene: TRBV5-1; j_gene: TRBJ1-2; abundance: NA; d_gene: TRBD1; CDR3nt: TGCGCCAGCAGCACTTTACAGGGGGAGTATGGCTACACCTTC; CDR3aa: CASSTLQGEYGYTF
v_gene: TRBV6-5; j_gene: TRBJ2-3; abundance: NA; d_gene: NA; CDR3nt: TGTGCCAGCAAGGTGGGAGGCGGGAATACAGATACGCAGTATTTT; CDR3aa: CASKVGGGNTDTQYF
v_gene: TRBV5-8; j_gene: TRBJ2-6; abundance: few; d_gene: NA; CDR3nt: TGTGCCAGCAGCTTAGGCGCGTTCTCTGGGGCCAACGTCCTGACTTTC; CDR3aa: CASSLGAFSGANVLTF
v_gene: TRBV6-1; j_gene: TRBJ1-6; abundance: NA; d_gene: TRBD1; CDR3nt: TGTGCCAGCAGTGATTGGACAGGGCGGTTGGATTCACCCCTCCACTTT; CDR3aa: CASSDWTGRLDSPLHF
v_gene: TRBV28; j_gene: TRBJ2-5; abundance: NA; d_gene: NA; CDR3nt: TGTGCCAGCAGTTTACCCTCGACAGAGACCCAGTACTTC; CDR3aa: CASSLPSTETQYF
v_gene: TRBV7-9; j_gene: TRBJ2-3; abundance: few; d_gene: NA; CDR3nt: TGTGCCAGCAGCTTAGGCCAGGCGGGGGCCCGCACAGATACGCAGTATTTT; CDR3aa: CASSLGQAGARTDTQYF
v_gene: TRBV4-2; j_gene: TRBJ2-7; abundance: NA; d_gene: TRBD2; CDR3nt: TGTGCCAGCAGCCAAGGTCGACAGCGGGAGTCGTCCTACGAGCAGTACTTC; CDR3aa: CASSQGRQRESSYEQYF
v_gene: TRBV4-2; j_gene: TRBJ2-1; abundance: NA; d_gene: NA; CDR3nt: TGTGCCAGCAGCCAGTCGACAGTATCCCGATACAATGAGCAGTTCTTC; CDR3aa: CASSQSTVSRYNEQFF
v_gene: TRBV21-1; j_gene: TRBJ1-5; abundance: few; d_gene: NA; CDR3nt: TGTGCCAGCAGGAGAAAGCAGCCCCAGCATTTT; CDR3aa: CASRRKQPQHF
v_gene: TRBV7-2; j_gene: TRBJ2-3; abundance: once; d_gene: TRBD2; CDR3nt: TGTGCCAGCAGCTTGGGAGGGAGGGCCACAGATACGCAGTATTTT; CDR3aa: CASSLGGRATDTQYF
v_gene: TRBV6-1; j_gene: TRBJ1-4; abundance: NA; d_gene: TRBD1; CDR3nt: TGTGCCAGCAGTGACCCAGGGGGGGGTAATGAAAAACTGTTTTTT; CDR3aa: CASSDPGGGNEKLFF
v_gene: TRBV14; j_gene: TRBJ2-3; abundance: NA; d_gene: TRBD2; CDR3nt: TGTGCCAGCAGCCCCTGGGAGGGCCTCCCGAGCACAGATACGCAGTATTTT; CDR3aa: CASSPWEGLPSTDTQYF
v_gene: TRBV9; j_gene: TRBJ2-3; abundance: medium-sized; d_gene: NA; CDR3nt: TGTGCCAGCAGCGTAGGTACTAGCCTCGGAGTAGATACGCAGTATTTT; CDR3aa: CASSVGTSLGVDTQYF
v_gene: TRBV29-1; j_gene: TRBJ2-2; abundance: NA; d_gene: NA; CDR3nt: TGCAGCACAGAGTCCACCGGGGAGCTGTTTTTT; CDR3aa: CSTESTGELFF
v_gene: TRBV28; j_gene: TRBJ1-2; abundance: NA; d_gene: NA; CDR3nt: TGTGCCAGCAGTTTATCTCCGTCAGGGGAAAGGCTCTATGGCTACACCTTC; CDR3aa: CASSLSPSGERLYGYTF
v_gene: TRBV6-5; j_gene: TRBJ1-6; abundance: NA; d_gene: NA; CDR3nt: TGTGCCAGCAGTTACAACTTCCTCACCCTCCACTTT; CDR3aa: CASSYNFLTLHF
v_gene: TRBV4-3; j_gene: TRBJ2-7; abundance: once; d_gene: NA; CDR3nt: TGCGCCAGCAGACCGACAGGAAACTCCTACGAGCAGTACTTC; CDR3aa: CASRPTGNSYEQYF
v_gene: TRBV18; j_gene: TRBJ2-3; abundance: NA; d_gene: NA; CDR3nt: TGTGCCAGCTCACCACTAGACGGGGGTAAATCTAGCACAGATACGCAGTATTTT; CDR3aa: CASSPLDGGKSSTDTQYF
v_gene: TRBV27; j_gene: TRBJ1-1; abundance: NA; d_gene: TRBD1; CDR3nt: TGTGCCAGCAGTTCCTACGCGACAGGGTGGGACACTGAAGCTTTCTTT; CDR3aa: CASSSYATGWDTEAFF
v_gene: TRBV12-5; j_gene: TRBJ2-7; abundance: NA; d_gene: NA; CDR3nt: TGTGCTAGTGGTTTCATGGGAGGTTCGCCCTACGAGCAGTACTTC; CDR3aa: CASGFMGGSPYEQYF
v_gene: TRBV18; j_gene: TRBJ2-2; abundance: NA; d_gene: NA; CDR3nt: TGTGCCAGCTCACCTAGGACAACTAACACCGGGGAGCTGTTTTTT; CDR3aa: CASSPRTTNTGELFF
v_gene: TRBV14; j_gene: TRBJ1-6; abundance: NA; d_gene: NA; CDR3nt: TGTGCCAGCAGCCCAAGGAGCTCCTATAATTCACCCCTCCACTTT; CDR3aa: CASSPRSSYNSPLHF
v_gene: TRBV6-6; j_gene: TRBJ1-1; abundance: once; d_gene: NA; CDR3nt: TGTGCCAGCAGCTTCATTGACAGAGACACTGAAGCTTTCTTT; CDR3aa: CASSFIDRDTEAFF
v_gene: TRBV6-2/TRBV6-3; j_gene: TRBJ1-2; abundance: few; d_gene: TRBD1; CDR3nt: TGTGCCAGCAGTTACACCCGGACAGGGGGTGATGGCTACACCTTC; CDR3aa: CASSYTRTGGDGYTF
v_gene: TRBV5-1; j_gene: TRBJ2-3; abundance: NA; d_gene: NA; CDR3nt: TGCGCCAGCAGCTTGGGTGTGTTGGGCACAGATACGCAGTATTTT; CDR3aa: CASSLGVLGTDTQYF
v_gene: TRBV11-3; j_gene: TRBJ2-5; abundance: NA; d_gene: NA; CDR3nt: TGTGCCAGCAGCTTTCAGACGGGCCGTTGGGAGGAGACCCAGTACTTC; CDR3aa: CASSFQTGRWEETQYF
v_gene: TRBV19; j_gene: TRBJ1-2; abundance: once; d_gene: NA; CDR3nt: TGTGCCAGTAGTTGGAGGGCCACAGGAGGCTACACCTTC; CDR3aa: CASSWRATGGYTF